The sequence of this TCR beta chain was determined in a study of blood T cell repertoires in COVID-19. Overall study: Italy, Spain and the United States were the sources of the convalescent and acute COVID-19 samples. Nucleic acid was either cDNA or gDNA, and it came from T cells, B-cell-depleted T cells, or PBMCs.

This CDR3 spans 15 amino acids. CDR1 is KGHDR, CDR2 SFDVKD, per germline. Trimming at V came to 6 bases and at J to 1 base, leaving 5 bases not matched to a gene. Per the study methods: Scientists estimated how many nucleated cells there were by amplifying reference gene primers. The table came from immunoSEQ multiplex PCR; TCRdb's copy has only in-frame clones and leaves some out. V and J calls and clone size follow that table, whereas D and trimming were derived from the DNA. The sample yields about 28,000 clones, about 90% seen once. The chain links TRBV24-1 to TRBJ2-1; 7 positions match TRBD1. This clonotype was sampled from a man between 60 and 75 years old with active COVID-19. Specimen: peripheral blood. CDR3 protein: CATSLRGRSYNEQFF. DNA of the CDR3: TGTGCCACCAGTTTAAGGGGGCGATCCTACAATGAGCAGTTCTTC.